These T cell receptor beta chains were read from a single sample in a study of siplizumab effects on memory and regulatory T cells. TCRdb keeps only in-frame clones here, not all; method: immunoSEQ multiplex PCR. The sample includes roughly 100,000 clones, 93% of them seen just once. Sequencing input: CD8+ T cells sorted from blood. These receptors originate from a human donor in good health. Each CDR3 is given with its conserved first and last residue. The D gene is left open where the match is weak. Clone sizes are given selectively: once, few, many, or a class where the clone is expanded.

>TRBJ1-1|TRBV4-2|NA|NA
CASSQDPRENTEAFF
TGTGCCAGCAGCCAAGATCCCAGGGAGAACACTGAAGCTTTCTTT
>TRBJ2-1|TRBV6-5|NA|NA
CASSYPIRTYNEQFF
TGTGCCAGCAGTTACCCCATCCGGACCTACAATGAGCAGTTCTTC
>TRBJ1-5|TRBV4-1|NA|NA
CASSPELTKVTGQPQHF
TGCGCCAGCAGCCCCGAACTTACTAAGGTAACGGGGCAGCCCCAGCATTTT
>TRBJ2-3|TRBV15|NA|NA
CATSRDQNRGSTDTQYF
TGTGCCACCAGCAGAGATCAGAATCGCGGGAGCACAGATACGCAGTATTTT
>TRBJ2-3|TRBV6-5|NA|NA
CASSYYGPDTQYF
TGTGCCAGCAGTTACTATGGGCCAGATACGCAGTATTTT
>TRBJ2-5|TRBV12-5|NA|TRBD1
CASGLDRGTETQYF
TGTGCTAGTGGTTTAGACAGGGGAACAGAGACCCAGTACTTC
>TRBJ1-1|TRBV30|NA|TRBD1
CAWSWTGLNTEAFF
TGTGCCTGGAGTTGGACAGGACTTAACACTGAAGCTTTCTTT
>TRBJ1-1|TRBV6-5|NA|NA
CASSYGTPNTEAFF
TGTGCCAGCAGTTATGGGACACCAAACACTGAAGCTTTCTTT
>TRBJ1-5|TRBV6-5|NA|NA
CASSYLEGQPQHF
TGTGCCAGCAGTTACTTGGAAGGTCAGCCCCAGCATTTT
>TRBJ2-7|TRBV19|NA|NA
CASSIEPGNYEQYF
TGTGCCAGTAGTATAGAACCAGGGAACTACGAGCAGTACTTC
>TRBJ1-4|TRBV4-1|NA|NA
CASSQVPGSGEKLFF
TGCGCCAGCAGCCAAGTGCCAGGCAGCGGGGAAAAACTGTTTTTT
>TRBJ2-7|TRBV5-6|NA|TRBD1
CASSLGGPYEQYF
TGTGCCAGCAGCTTAGGGGGCCCCTACGAGCAGTACTTC
>TRBJ1-3|TRBV9|few|TRBD1
CASSVWDSSGNTIYF
TGTGCCAGCAGCGTATGGGACAGCTCTGGAAACACCATATATTTT
>TRBJ2-5|TRBV13|NA|NA
CASSPQRADDQETQYF
TGTGCCAGCAGCCCCCAGAGGGCAGACGATCAAGAGACCCAGTACTTC
>TRBJ2-3|TRBV7-6|once|TRBD2
CASSLGSPGLAGGSADTQYF
TGTGCCAGCAGCTTAGGCTCGCCGGGACTAGCGGGAGGGAGCGCGGATACGCAGTATTTT
>TRBJ2-7|TRBV4-1|once|TRBD1
CASSLSDRAYDEQYF
TGCGCCAGCAGCCTATCCGACAGGGCTTACGACGAGCAGTACTTC
>TRBJ2-7|TRBV4-1|NA|NA
CASSRGGVNEQYF
TGCGCCAGCAGCCGCGGAGGGGTGAACGAGCAGTACTTC
>TRBJ2-7|TRBV5-1|NA|TRBD1
CASSLEGAEQYF
TGCGCCAGCAGCTTGGAGGGGGCCGAGCAGTACTTC
>TRBJ1-4|TRBV30|NA|NA
CAWSLQGYEKLFF
TGTGCCTGGAGTCTACAAGGGTATGAAAAACTGTTTTTT
>TRBJ2-1|TRBV7-3|once|TRBD2
CASSLTAGGSYNEQFF
TGTGCCAGCAGCTTAACAGCGGGGGGGTCCTACAATGAGCAGTTCTTC
>TRBJ2-2|TRBV30|NA|NA
CAWTPGVNTGELFF
TGTGCCTGGACGCCCGGGGTGAACACCGGGGAGCTGTTTTTT
>TRBJ1-2|TRBV6-5|NA|NA
CASSDRLYGYTF
TGTGCCAGCAGCGACAGGCTCTATGGCTACACCTTC
>TRBJ2-7|TRBV7-7|NA|NA
CASSLSGESGYEQYF
TGTGCTAGCAGCTTATCGGGGGAAAGTGGCTACGAGCAGTACTTC
>TRBJ1-6|TRBV5-8|NA|NA
CASSTRDGYSPLHF
TGTGCCAGCAGCACCAGGGACGGCTATTCACCCCTCCACTTT
>TRBJ2-5|TRBV11-2|NA|TRBD2
CASSFSGGRLGETQYF
TGTGCCAGCAGCTTTAGCGGGGGCCGTCTTGGAGAGACCCAGTACTTC